These 7 T cell receptor beta chains were all obtained from the same sample, sequenced in a study of radiation and T cells in renal cell carcinoma. Measured with immunoSEQ multiplex PCR; TCRdb has only the in-frame clones, and not every one. Of roughly 10,000 clones listed, nearly 60% are singletons. The treatment here: treatment-naive control, cytoreductive nephrectomy. The source was tumor tissue, collected from a patient whose treatment was nephrectomy without radiotherapy. The receptors originated from a man aged 40-50 years with renal cell carcinoma.

The gene calls are TRBV7-9 and TRBJ2-3; maybe TRBD1 (6 bases). The V gene lost 3 bases and the J gene lost 3 bases, with 13 bases spanning the gap. CDR3 length equals 15 residues. Germline CDR1 SEHNR, CDR2 FQNEAQ (reference sequence). The CDR3 region is CASSFFAGDTDTQYF. The CDR3 DNA reads TGTGCCAGCAGCTTCTTTGCAGGGGATACAGATACGCAGTATTTT. Using reference TRBV7-9 and TRBJ2-3 for the parts outside the CDR3, the full variable domain is DTGVSQNPRHKITKRGQNVTFRCDPISEHNRLYWYRQTLGQGPEFLTYFQNEAQLEKSRLLSDRFSAERPKGSFSTLEIQRTEQGDSAMYLCASSFFAGDTDTQYFGPGTRLTVL.

This clone rates as medium-sized. The CDR3 loop reads CSVEPRASYNEQFF. The CDR3, as DNA: TGCAGCGTCGAACCGCGGGCGAGCTACAATGAGCAGTTCTTC. V gene TRBV29-1 combines with J gene TRBJ2-1; TRBD2 might be the D (5 bases). V gave up 6 bases and J gave up 3 bases, with 15 bases separating them. This CDR3 region has 14 residues. The germline V gene has CDR1 SQVTM and CDR2 ANQGSEA.

The chain carries TRBV6-6 and TRBJ2-7, with D maybe TRBD2 (7 bases). CDR1 is MNHNY and CDR2 is SVGAGI in the germline V gene (reference sequence). V lost 6 bases, J lost 2 bases, and 20 bases lay in between. CDR3 length equals 16 residues. The CDR3 coding sequence is TGTGCCAGCAGCACCCAAGGGGGGGGTTCAACCTACGAGCAGTACTTC. Protein sequence: CASSTQGGGSTYEQYF.

V usage is TRBV6-6 and J usage is TRBJ2-3, with no clear D. Germline-derived CDR1 and CDR2 are MNHNY and SVGAGI (reference sequence). This CDR3 contains 12 residues. V shed 5 bases and J shed 0 bases, with 3 bases lying between them. This chain's CDR3 is CASSGSTDTQYF. CDR3 DNA: TGTGCCAGCAGTGGGAGCACAGATACGCAGTATTTT.

V usage is TRBV9 and J usage is TRBJ2-5, with 10 bases matching TRBD2. The CDR3 runs 15 residues. CDR1 is SGDLS, CDR2 YYNGEE, per germline. V dropped 0 bases and J dropped 5; count of bases not matched to a gene: 4. CDR3 DNA: TGTGCCAGCAGCGTAGCCCCGGGACTAGCGGAGACCCAGTACTTC. The encoded protein is CASSVAPGLAETQYF.

This clone was found once. An end of the junction does not agree with germline; a read error may underlie this. The chain recombines TRBV5-4 with TRBJ1-2; tentatively, D is TRBD1 (5 bases). This CDR3 is built from 14 residues. CDR1 SGHNT and CDR2 YYREEE come from the germline V gene (reference sequence). The DNA of the CDR3 is TGCGCCAGCAGCCAAGATCCCGGGGGTTATGGCTACACCTTC. It yields the protein CASSQDPGGYGYTF. Combining the CDR3 with reference TRBV5-4 and TRBJ1-2 gives the whole variable domain ETGVTQSPTHLIKTRGQQVTLRCSSQSGHNTVSWYQQALGQGPQFIFQYYREEENGRGNFPPRFSGLQFPNYSSELNVNALELDDSALYLCASSQDPGGYGYTFGSGTRLTVV.

V and J are TRBV14 and TRBJ2-7; 8 bases are shared with TRBD2. Losses at the gene ends were 1 base for V and 9 bases for J; bases not matched to a gene: 11. The CDR3 is made up of 15 amino acids. Germline assignment: CDR1 SGHDN and CDR2 FVKESK. The CDR3 is CASSQAGGPSVTQYF. The CDR3 DNA is TGTGCCAGCAGCCAAGCGGGAGGGCCATCGGTAACGCAGTACTTC.